This is a list of T cell receptor beta chains from one sample in a study of CD8+CD57+ T cells in acquired aplastic anemia. From the reads, TCRdb called clonotypes with MiXCR, one entry per CDR3 protein. The sample holds under 200,000 distinct CDR3 sequences, roughly half seen once. The sample comprised sorted CD4+, CD8+, or CD8+CD57+ T cells (not recorded which) from PBMCs. All receptors derive from a human donor with aplastic anemia. CDR3s include the opening cysteine and the closing phenylalanine or tryptophan. Fields, in order: J gene, V gene, D gene, clone size, CDR3 DNA, CDR3 protein. A D gene is named only where the DNA matches it firmly. For some rows the clone size is stated as once, few or many, or as a class when expanded; others skip it.

J: TRBJ2-5; V: TRBV7-2; D: TRBD2; size: -; DNA: TGTGCCAGCAGCCGAACTAGCGGGGAGACCCAGTACTTC; CDR3: CASSRTSGETQYF
J: TRBJ1-1; V: TRBV19; D: -; size: -; DNA: TGTGCCAGCCAAATGCAGGGGAAAACTGAAGCTTTCTTT; CDR3: CASQMQGKTEAFF
J: TRBJ1-5; V: TRBV2; D: -; size: many; DNA: TGTGCCAGCGGTAATAGCAATCAGCCCCAGCATTTT; CDR3: CASGNSNQPQHF
J: TRBJ1-6; V: TRBV7-2; D: -; size: many; DNA: TGTGCCAGCAGCTTAGAGGCAGGGCTCGGTAATTCACCCCTCCACTTT; CDR3: CASSLEAGLGNSPLHF
J: TRBJ1-6; V: TRBV12-3/TRBV12-4; D: -; size: -; DNA: TGTGCCAGCAGCCGGTTGGGGTGGGGTAATAATTCACCCCTCCACTTT; CDR3: CASSRLGWGNNSPLHF
J: TRBJ2-1; V: TRBV9; D: -; size: few; DNA: TGTGCCAGCAGCGCTAGAGAGAACTCCTACAATGAGCAGTTCTTC; CDR3: CASSARENSYNEQFF
J: TRBJ2-7; V: TRBV20-1; D: TRBD2; size: many; DNA: TGCAGTGCTGGAGGTGGACTAGCGGGAGCCTACGAGCAGTACTTC; CDR3: CSAGGGLAGAYEQYF
J: TRBJ2-6; V: TRBV16; D: -; size: many; DNA: TGTGCCAGCAGCCCAAGACCGGGCTCTGGGGCCAACGTCCTGACTTTC; CDR3: CASSPRPGSGANVLTF
J: TRBJ2-1; V: TRBV19; D: TRBD1; size: many; DNA: TGTGCCAGTACCCTCGACAGGGCTTCCTACAATGAGCAGTTCTTC; CDR3: CASTLDRASYNEQFF
J: TRBJ2-7; V: TRBV7-9; D: -; size: -; DNA: TGTGCCAGCAGCTTAGCAAGGGGATTGTCCTACGAGCAGTACTTC; CDR3: CASSLARGLSYEQYF
J: TRBJ2-7; V: TRBV20-1; D: TRBD2; size: -; DNA: TGCAGTGCTAGAGACGAAAAACTAGCGGGAGACTACGAGCAGTACTTC; CDR3: CSARDEKLAGDYEQYF
J: TRBJ2-7; V: TRBV29-1; D: TRBD2; size: many; DNA: TGCAGCGTTGTCCTAGCGGGAACCTACGAGCAGTACTTC; CDR3: CSVVLAGTYEQYF
J: TRBJ2-7; V: TRBV29-1; D: -; size: few; DNA: TGCAGCGTAGGCGGGGAGTCAGGGCCTTACTTC; CDR3: CSVGGESGPYF
J: TRBJ2-3; V: TRBV2; D: TRBD2; size: many; DNA: TGTGCCAGCATGGGACTAGCATTGAAAATCACAGATACGCAGTATTTT; CDR3: CASMGLALKITDTQYF
J: TRBJ2-2; V: TRBV7-9; D: -; size: few; DNA: TGTGCCAGCTCGGGACCGTGGCAGGAGAACACCGGGGAGCTGTTTTTT; CDR3: CASSGPWQENTGELFF
J: TRBJ2-1; V: TRBV7-6; D: -; size: many; DNA: TGTGCCAGCAGCTTAGGGGTCCGAAGGGGCTACTCCTACAATGAGCAGTTCTTC; CDR3: CASSLGVRRGYSYNEQFF
J: TRBJ1-5; V: TRBV7-8; D: -; size: -; DNA: TGTGCCAGCAGCTGGGGCAGCAATCAGCCCCAGCATTTT; CDR3: CASSWGSNQPQHF
J: TRBJ2-7; V: TRBV11-1; D: -; size: few; DNA: TGTGCCAGCAGCCCGGAGGCGACGCGAGTCCGCGAGGAGCAGTACTTC; CDR3: CASSPEATRVREEQYF
J: TRBJ1-1; V: TRBV28; D: -; size: once; DNA: TGTGCCAGCAGGCTAGGGGGGCTTTATCTTAACACTGAAGCTTTCTTT; CDR3: CASRLGGLYLNTEAFF
J: TRBJ2-7; V: TRBV3-1; D: TRBD2; size: many; DNA: TGTGCCAGCAGCCCGCAGCGGGGGGCCTACGAGCAGTACTTC; CDR3: CASSPQRGAYEQYF
J: TRBJ1-1; V: TRBV2; D: -; size: -; DNA: TGTGCCAGCAACCTACAACCGAACACTGAAGCTTTCTTT; CDR3: CASNLQPNTEAFF
J: TRBJ2-3; V: TRBV7-2; D: TRBD2; size: -; DNA: TGTGCCAGCAGCCCCTACGGGGGGTCAGATACGCAGTATTTT; CDR3: CASSPYGGSDTQYF
J: TRBJ2-1; V: TRBV29-1; D: TRBD1; size: once; DNA: TGCAGCGTTGAGCAGGGGGCGGTTGAGCAGTTCTTC; CDR3: CSVEQGAVEQFF
J: TRBJ2-5; V: TRBV20-1; D: -; size: -; DNA: TGCAGTGCCCAAGGCGTGAGAGAGACCCAGTACTTC; CDR3: CSAQGVRETQYF
J: TRBJ1-5; V: TRBV19; D: TRBD1; size: many; DNA: TGTGCCAGTAGTAATCCGACAGGGGTCAATCAGCCCCAGCATTTT; CDR3: CASSNPTGVNQPQHF
J: TRBJ1-4; V: TRBV19; D: -; size: many; DNA: TGTGCCAGTCCTAGAAAGGAGACATATGCAACTAATGAAAAACTGTTTTTT; CDR3: CASPRKETYATNEKLFF
J: TRBJ2-2; V: TRBV6-2/TRBV6-3; D: -; size: few; DNA: TGTGCCAGCAGTTTCGTGGGGGGCGACACCGGGGAGCTGTTTTTT; CDR3: CASSFVGGDTGELFF
J: TRBJ1-2; V: TRBV15; D: -; size: -; DNA: TGTGCCACCAGCAGTCCCAATTATCCCCGGGGGAGCTATGGCTACACCTTC; CDR3: CATSSPNYPRGSYGYTF
J: TRBJ1-5; V: TRBV2; D: -; size: many; DNA: TGTGCCAGCAGTGAAGGGCCTAGCAATCAGCCCCAGCATTTT; CDR3: CASSEGPSNQPQHF
J: TRBJ1-2; V: TRBV11-2; D: -; size: -; DNA: TGTGCCAGCAGCAGTACTACAGGGCCGGGCTATGGCTACACCTTC; CDR3: CASSSTTGPGYGYTF
J: TRBJ2-7; V: TRBV7-2; D: -; size: -; DNA: TGTGCCAGCAGCTTAAGGCCCTACGAGCAGTACTTC; CDR3: CASSLRPYEQYF
J: TRBJ2-7; V: TRBV20-1; D: TRBD1; size: -; DNA: TGCAGTGCTCTGAGACAGGGTGGCGAGCAGTACTTC; CDR3: CSALRQGGEQYF
J: TRBJ2-7; V: TRBV29-1; D: TRBD2; size: -; DNA: TGCAGCGTTGAAGAGGTAGAACTAGCGGGATCCTACGAGCAGTACTTC; CDR3: CSVEEVELAGSYEQYF
J: TRBJ2-7; V: TRBV6-1; D: TRBD2; size: many; DNA: TGTGCCAGCAGTGGGAGACTAGCGGGTTTATACGAGCAGTACTTC; CDR3: CASSGRLAGLYEQYF
J: TRBJ2-7; V: TRBV5-1; D: -; size: many; DNA: TGCGCCAGCAGCTTGGCCGGGCAGGGGAGCTCCTACGAGCAGTACTTC; CDR3: CASSLAGQGSSYEQYF
J: TRBJ2-7; V: TRBV11-2; D: TRBD2; size: many; DNA: TGTGCCAGCAGCTTCGGGGGACTAGCGGGTACCTTCTCCTACGAGCAGTACTTC; CDR3: CASSFGGLAGTFSYEQYF
J: TRBJ1-1; V: TRBV19; D: -; size: -; DNA: TGTGCCAGTAGTATATTTACTGAAGCTTTCTTT; CDR3: CASSIFTEAFF
J: TRBJ2-1; V: TRBV20-1; D: -; size: once; DNA: TGCAGTGCTAGAGATAAGGGGCTAGTATACAATGAGCAGTTCTTC; CDR3: CSARDKGLVYNEQFF
J: TRBJ1-3; V: TRBV9; D: TRBD1; size: many; DNA: TGTGCCAGCAGCGGAGGGACAGGCCCCTCTGGAAACACCATATATTTT; CDR3: CASSGGTGPSGNTIYF
J: TRBJ1-2; V: TRBV7-6; D: TRBD1; size: -; DNA: TGTGCCAGCAGCCACACCGGGACAGGGTCCTATGGCTACACCTTC; CDR3: CASSHTGTGSYGYTF